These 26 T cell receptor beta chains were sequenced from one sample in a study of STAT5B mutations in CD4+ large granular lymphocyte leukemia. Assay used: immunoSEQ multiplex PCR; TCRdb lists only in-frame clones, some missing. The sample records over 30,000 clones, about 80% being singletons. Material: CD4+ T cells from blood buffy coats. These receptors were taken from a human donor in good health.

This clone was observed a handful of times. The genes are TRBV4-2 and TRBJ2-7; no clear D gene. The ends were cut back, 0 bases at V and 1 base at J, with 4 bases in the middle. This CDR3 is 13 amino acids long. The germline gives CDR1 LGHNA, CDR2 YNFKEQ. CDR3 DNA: TGTGCCAGCAGCCAAGATCGGTCCTACGAGCAGTACTTC. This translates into CASSQDRSYEQYF.

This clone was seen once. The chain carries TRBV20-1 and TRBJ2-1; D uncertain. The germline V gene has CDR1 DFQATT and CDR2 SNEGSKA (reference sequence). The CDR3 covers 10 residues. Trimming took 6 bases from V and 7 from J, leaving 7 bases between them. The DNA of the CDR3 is TGCAGTGCGTTTGTGAATGAGCAGTTCTTC. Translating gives CSAFVNEQFF.

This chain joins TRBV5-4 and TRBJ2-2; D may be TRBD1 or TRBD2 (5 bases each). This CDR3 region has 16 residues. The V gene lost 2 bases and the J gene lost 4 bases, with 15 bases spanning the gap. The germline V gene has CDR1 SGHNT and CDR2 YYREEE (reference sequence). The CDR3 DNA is TGTGCCAGCAGCTTATCGGGCAGGGCGGGCACCGGGGAGCTGTTTTTT. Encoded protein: CASSLSGRAGTGELFF.

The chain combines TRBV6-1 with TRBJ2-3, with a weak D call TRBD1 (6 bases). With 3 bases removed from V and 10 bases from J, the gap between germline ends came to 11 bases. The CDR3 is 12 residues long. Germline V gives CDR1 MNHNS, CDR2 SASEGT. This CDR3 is CASSDRQAAQYF. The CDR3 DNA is TGTGCCAGCAGTGATAGACAGGCTGCGCAGTATTTT.

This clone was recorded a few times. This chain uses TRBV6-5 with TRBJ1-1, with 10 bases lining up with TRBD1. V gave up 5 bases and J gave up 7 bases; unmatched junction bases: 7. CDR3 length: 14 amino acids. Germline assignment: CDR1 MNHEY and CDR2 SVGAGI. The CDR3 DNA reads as TGTGCCAGCAGTCAAGGGACAGGGGCCCGTGAAGCTTTCTTT. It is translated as CASSQGTGAREAFF.

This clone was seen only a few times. The CDR3 DNA reads TGCGCCAGCAGGCGGGACAACGCGAACACTGAAGCTTTCTTT. This gives the protein CASRRDNANTEAFF. This chain joins TRBV5-1 and TRBJ1-1; the D gene is possibly TRBD1 (6 bases). Trimming stripped 5 bases from V and 1 base from J, with 12 bases between. CDR1 is SGHRS and CDR2 is YFSETQ in the germline V gene. The CDR3 consists of 14 residues.

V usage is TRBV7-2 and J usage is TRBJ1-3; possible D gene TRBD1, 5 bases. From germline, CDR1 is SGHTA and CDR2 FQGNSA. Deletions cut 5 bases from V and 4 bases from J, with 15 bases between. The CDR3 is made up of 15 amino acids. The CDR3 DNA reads TGTGCCAGCAGCCTAGGCGGGGGGGTCGGAAACACCATATATTTT. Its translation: CASSLGGGVGNTIYF.

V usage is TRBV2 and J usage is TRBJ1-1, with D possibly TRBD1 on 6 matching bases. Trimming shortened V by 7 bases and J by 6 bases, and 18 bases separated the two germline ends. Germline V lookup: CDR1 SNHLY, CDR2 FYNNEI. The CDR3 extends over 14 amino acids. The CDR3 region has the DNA TGTGCCAGCACCGGGCAGGGGCGCATTTCTGAAGCTTTCTTT. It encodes CASTGQGRISEAFF.

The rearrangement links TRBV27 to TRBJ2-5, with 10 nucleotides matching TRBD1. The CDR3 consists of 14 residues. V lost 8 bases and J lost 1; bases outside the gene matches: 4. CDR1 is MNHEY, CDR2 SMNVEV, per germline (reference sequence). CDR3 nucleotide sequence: TGTGCCAGCTGGCGACAGGGGGCCCAAGAGACCCAGTACTTC. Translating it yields CASWRQGAQETQYF.

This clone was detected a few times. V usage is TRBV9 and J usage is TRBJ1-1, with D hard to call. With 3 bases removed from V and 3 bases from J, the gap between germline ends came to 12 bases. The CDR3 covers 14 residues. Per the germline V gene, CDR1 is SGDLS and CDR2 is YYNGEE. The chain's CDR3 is CASSERYGDTEAFF. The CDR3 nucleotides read TGTGCCAGCAGCGAGAGGTACGGGGACACTGAAGCTTTCTTT.

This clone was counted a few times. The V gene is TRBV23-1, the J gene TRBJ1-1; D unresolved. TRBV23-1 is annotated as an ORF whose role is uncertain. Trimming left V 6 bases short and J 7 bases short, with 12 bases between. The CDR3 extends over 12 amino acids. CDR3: CASSPFPGEAFF. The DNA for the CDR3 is TGCGCCAGCAGCCCATTTCCGGGTGAAGCTTTCTTT.

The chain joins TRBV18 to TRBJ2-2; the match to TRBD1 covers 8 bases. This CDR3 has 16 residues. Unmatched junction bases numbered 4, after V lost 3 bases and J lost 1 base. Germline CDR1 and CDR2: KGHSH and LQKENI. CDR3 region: CASSPQGALNTGELFF. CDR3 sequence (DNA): TGTGCCAGCTCACCCCAGGGGGCCCTGAACACCGGGGAGCTGTTTTTT.

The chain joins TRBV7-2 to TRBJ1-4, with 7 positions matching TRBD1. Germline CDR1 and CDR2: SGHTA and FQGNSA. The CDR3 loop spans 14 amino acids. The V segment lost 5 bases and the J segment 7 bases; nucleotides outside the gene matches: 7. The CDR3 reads CASSPGTASEKLFF. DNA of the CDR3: TGTGCCAGCAGCCCCGGGACAGCATCTGAAAAACTGTTTTTT.

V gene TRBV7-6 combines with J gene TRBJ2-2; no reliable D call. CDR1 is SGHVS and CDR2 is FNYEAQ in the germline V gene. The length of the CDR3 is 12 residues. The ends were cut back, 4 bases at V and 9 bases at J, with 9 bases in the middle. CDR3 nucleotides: TGTGCCAGCAGCTCTGTAGGCCGGGAGCTGTTTTTT. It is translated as CASSSVGRELFF. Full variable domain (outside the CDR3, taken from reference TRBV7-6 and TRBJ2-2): GAGVSQSPRYKVTKRGQDVALRCDPISGHVSLYWYRQALGQGPEFLTYFNYEAQQDKSGLPNDRFSAERPEGSISTLTIQRTEQRDSAMYRCASSSVGRELFFGEGSRLTVL.

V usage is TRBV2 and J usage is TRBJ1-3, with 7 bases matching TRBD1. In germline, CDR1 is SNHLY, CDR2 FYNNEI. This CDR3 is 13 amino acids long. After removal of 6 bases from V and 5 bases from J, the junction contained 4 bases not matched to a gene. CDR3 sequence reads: CASSGDSRNTIYF. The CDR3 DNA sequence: TGTGCCAGCAGCGGGGACAGCCGAAACACCATATATTTT.

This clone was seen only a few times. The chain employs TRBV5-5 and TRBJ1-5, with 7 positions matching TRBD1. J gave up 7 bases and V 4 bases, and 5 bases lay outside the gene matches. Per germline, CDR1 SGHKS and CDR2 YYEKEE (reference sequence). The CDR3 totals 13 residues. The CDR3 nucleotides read TGTGCCAGCAGCGATCGACAGGGACAGCCCCAGCATTTT. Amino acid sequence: CASSDRQGQPQHF. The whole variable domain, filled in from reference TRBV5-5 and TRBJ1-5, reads DAGVTQSPTHLIKTRGQQVTLRCSPISGHKSVSWYQQVLGQGPQFIFQYYEKEERGRGNFPDRFSARQFPNYSSELNVNALLLGDSALYLCASSDRQGQPQHFGDGTRLSIL.

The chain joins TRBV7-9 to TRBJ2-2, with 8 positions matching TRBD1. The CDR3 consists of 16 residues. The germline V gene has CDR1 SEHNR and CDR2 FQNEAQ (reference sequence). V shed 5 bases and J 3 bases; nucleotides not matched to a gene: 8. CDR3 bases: TGTGCCAGCAGCCGGCAGGGGGCGCTGGACACCGGGGAGCTGTTTTTT. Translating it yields CASSRQGALDTGELFF.

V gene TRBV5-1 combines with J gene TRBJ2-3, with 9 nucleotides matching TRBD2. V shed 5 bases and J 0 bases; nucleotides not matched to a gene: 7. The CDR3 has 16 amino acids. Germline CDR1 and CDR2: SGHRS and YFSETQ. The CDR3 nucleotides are TGCGCCAGCAGAATATCTAGCGGGACTAGCACAGATACGCAGTATTTT. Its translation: CASRISSGTSTDTQYF.

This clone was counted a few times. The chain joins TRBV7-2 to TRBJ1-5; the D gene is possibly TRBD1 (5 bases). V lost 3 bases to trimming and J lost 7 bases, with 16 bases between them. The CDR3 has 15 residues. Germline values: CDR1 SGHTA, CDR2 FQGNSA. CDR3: CASSFGTRGEQPQHF. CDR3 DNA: TGTGCCAGCAGCTTTGGGACTAGGGGAGAGCAGCCCCAGCATTTT.

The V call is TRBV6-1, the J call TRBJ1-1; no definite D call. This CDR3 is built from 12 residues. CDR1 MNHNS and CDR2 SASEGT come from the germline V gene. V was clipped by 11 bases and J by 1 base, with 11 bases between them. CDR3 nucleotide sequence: TGTGCCTTGGGCACCGAGAACACTGAAGCTTTCTTT. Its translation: CALGTENTEAFF.

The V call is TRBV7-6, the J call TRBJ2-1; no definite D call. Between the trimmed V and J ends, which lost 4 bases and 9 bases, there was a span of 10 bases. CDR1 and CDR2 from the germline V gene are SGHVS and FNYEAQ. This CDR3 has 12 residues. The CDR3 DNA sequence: TGTGCCAGCAGCTCCCCCCGAGGTGAGCAGTTCTTC. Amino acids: CASSSPRGEQFF.

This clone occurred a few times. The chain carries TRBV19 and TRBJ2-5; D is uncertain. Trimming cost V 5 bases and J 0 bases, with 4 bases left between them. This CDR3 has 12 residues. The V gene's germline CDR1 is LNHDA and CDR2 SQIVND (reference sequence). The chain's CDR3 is CASSHYQETQYF. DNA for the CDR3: TGTGCCAGTAGTCACTACCAAGAGACCCAGTACTTC.

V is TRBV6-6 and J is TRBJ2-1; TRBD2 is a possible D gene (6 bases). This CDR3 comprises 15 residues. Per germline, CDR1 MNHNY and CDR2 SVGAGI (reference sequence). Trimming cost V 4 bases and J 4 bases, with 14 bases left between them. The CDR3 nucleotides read TGTGCCAGCAGTTCGAAAGCCCGGGGGTACAATGAGCAGTTCTTC. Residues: CASSSKARGYNEQFF.

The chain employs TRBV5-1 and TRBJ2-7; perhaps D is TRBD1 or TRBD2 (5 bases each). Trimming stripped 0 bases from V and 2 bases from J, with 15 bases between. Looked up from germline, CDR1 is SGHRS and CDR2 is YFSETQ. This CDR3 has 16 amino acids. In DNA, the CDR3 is TGCGCCAGCAGCTTGGCGGGACCCAGGGAAGCCTACGAGCAGTACTTC. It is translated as CASSLAGPREAYEQYF.

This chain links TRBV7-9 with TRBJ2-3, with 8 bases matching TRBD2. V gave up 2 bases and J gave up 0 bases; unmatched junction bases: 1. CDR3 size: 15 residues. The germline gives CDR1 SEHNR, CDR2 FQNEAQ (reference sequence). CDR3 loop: CASSLPGGSTDTQYF. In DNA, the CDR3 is TGTGCCAGCAGCTTACCGGGGGGGAGCACAGATACGCAGTATTTT.

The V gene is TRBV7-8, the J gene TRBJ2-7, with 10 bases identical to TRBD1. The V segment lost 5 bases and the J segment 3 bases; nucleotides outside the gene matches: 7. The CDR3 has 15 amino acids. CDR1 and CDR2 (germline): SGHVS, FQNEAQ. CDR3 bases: TGTGCCAGCAGCCTTCGGGACAGGGGTTACTACGAGCAGTACTTC. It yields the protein CASSLRDRGYYEQYF.